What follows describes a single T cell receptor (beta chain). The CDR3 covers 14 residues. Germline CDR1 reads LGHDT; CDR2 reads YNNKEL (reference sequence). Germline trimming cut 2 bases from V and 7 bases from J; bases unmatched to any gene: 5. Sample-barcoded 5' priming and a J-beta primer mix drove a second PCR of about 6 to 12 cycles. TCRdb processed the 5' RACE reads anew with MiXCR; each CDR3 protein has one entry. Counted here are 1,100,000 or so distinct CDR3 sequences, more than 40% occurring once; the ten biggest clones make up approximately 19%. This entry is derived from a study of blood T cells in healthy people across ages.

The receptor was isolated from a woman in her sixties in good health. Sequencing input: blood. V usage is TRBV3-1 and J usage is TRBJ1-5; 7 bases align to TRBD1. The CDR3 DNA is TGTGCCAGCAGCCAACTATACAGGGGCCAGCCCCAGCATTTT. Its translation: CASSQLYRGQPQHF.